This TCR beta chain is drawn from a study of blood T cell repertoires in COVID-19. Study-wide context: Researchers got acute and convalescent COVID-19 samples from the United States, Italy and Spain. The analysed material was cDNA or gDNA that came from T cells, B-cell-depleted T cells, or PBMCs.

Trimming pared 6 bases from V and 8 bases from J, leaving 16 bases between. Germline V lookup: CDR1 SNHLY, CDR2 FYNNEI. The CDR3 totals 13 residues. Followed over time, Seattle patients had been enrolled while infection was active. Authors' data handling: Reference gene primer amplification in the assay estimated nucleated cell counts. Method: immunoSEQ multiplex PCR; TCRdb's copy keeps in-frame clones and lacks some. The V and J calls and clone size were taken over from that table, and D and trimming were inferred from the DNA. The sample lists some 240,000 clones, roughly 80% occurring once. The chain joins TRBV2 to TRBJ1-1, with D maybe TRBD1 (6 bases). The sequenced sample consisted of peripheral blood. The TCR sequence derives from a woman aged 65 to 85 with COVID-19, enrolled during active disease. The CDR3 coding sequence is TGTGCCAGCAGCAACGACAGGATCGACGAAGCTTTCTTT. Translated: CASSNDRIDEAFF.